A selection of T cell receptor beta chains follows, all from one sample in a study of T cell responses to AZD1222 COVID-19 vaccine. Produced via immunoSEQ multiplex PCR; TCRdb's table is partial and in-frame only. The sample has some 81,000 clones; 75% to 95% are singletons. The specimen was peripheral blood, collected 28 days after the second AZD1222 dose. These receptors came from an adult who received the AZD1222 COVID-19 vaccine. Each CDR3 is given with its conserved first and last residue.

TRBV11-2	TRBJ2-1	CASSAGLAGGNEQFF
TRBV14	TRBJ1-1	CASSQEGRTYMNTEAFF
TRBV6-2/TRBV6-3	TRBJ2-5	CASSQRLATQYF
TRBV10-3	TRBJ2-3	CAIRPGGGGRADTQYF
TRBV5-6	TRBJ1-6	CASSVPRQGAHSPLHF
TRBV24-1	TRBJ2-7	CATSDPALRVNYEQYF
TRBV11-2	TRBJ2-1	CASSPTGNEQFF
TRBV10-3	TRBJ1-3	CAISPQGSGNTIYF
TRBV29-1	TRBJ2-1	CSVEPLFGTAYNEQFF
TRBV7-3	TRBJ2-3	CASSLRADTQYF
TRBV5-4	TRBJ1-2	CASSRDAAVYGYTF
TRBV28	TRBJ2-1	CASSPGQGSVRYNEQFF
TRBV19	TRBJ2-2	CASSISRGLNTGELFF
TRBV4-2	TRBJ2-5	CASRDGAFETQYF
TRBV18	TRBJ2-1	CASSFSGRVYNEQFF
TRBV10-2	TRBJ1-3	CASSEGLSGNTIYF
TRBV9	TRBJ2-1	CASSVGSWGQGSYNEQFF
TRBV3-1/TRBV3-2	TRBJ2-7	CASSQDRRQGHEQYF
TRBV19	TRBJ1-5	CASSIPGSGAQPQHF
TRBV5-6	TRBJ1-1	CASSLGTVTAFF
TRBV14	TRBJ2-7	CASSQARLSGQYF
TRBV27	TRBJ1-2	CASRPGQNYGYTF
TRBV30	TRBJ2-7	CAWRDGYEQYF
TRBV13	TRBJ2-1	CASSPMFSYNEQFF
TRBV7-9	TRBJ1-6	CASSPKITRGNSPLHF
TRBV18	TRBJ1-1	CASSPGQLNTEAFF
TRBV11-2	TRBJ2-2	CASSLLTSGRRTGELFF
TRBV2	TRBJ1-3	CASTRRRDDFSGNTIYF
TRBV15	TRBJ2-5	CATSRGRTGSYQETQYF
TRBV15	TRBJ2-4	CATSRGGRGNIQYF
TRBV30	TRBJ1-6	CAWSRTGTGNVRSPLHF
TRBV5-6	TRBJ2-7	CATSLRGSRSSSYEQYF